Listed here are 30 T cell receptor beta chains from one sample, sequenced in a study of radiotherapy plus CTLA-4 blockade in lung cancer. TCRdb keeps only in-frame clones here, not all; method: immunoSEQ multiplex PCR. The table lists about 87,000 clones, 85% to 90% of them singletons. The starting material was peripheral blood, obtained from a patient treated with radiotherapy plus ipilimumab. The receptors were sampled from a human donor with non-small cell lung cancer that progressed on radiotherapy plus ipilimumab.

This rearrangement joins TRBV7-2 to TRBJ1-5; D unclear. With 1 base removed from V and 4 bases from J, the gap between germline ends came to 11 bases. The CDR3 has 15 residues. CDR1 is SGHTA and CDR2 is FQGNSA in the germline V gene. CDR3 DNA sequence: TGTGCCAGCAGCTTAGGGCAGCTAACGAATCAGCCCCAGCATTTT. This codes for CASSLGQLTNQPQHF.

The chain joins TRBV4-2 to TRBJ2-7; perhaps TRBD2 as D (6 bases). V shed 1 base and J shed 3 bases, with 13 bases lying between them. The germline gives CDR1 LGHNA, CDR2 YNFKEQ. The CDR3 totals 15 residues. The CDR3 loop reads CASSQAGTGDYEQYF. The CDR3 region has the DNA TGTGCCAGCAGCCAAGCCGGGACGGGAGACTACGAGCAGTACTTC.

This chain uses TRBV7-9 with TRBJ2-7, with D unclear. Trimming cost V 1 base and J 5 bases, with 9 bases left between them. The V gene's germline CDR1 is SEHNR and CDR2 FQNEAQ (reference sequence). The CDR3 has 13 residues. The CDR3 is CASSLDRMDEQYF. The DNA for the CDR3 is TGTGCCAGCAGCTTAGACCGTATGGACGAGCAGTACTTC. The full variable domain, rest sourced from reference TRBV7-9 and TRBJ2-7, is DTGVSQNPRHKITKRGQNVTFRCDPISEHNRLYWYRQTLGQGPEFLTYFQNEAQLEKSRLLSDRFSAERPKGSFSTLEIQRTEQGDSAMYLCASSLDRMDEQYFGPGTRLTVT.

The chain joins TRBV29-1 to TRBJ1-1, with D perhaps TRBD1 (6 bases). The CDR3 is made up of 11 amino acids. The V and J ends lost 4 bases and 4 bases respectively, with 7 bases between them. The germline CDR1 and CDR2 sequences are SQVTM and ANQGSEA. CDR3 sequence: CSVAGATEAFF. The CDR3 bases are TGCAGCGTTGCAGGGGCCACTGAAGCTTTCTTT.

The CDR3 nucleotides read TGTGCCAGCAGCTACCGGACAGTTGTAACTAATGAAAAACTGTTTTTT. The encoded protein is CASSYRTVVTNEKLFF. The V and J genes are TRBV21-1 and TRBJ1-4; TRBD1 is taken as the D call from the table, unchecked against the DNA. TRBV21-1 counts as a pseudogene. This CDR3 is 16 amino acids long.

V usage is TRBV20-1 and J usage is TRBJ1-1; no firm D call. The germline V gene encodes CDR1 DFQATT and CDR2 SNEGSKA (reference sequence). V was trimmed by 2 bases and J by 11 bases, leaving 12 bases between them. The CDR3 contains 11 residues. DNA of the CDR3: TGCAGTGCTAGACCTGAGCCGGTCGCTTTCTTT. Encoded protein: CSARPEPVAFF.

The CDR3 spells CASSGQGIPYEQYF. CDR3 nucleotides: TGTGCCAGCTCAGGACAGGGTATCCCCTACGAGCAGTACTTC. V gene TRBV18 combines with J gene TRBJ2-7, with 8 bases matching TRBD1. Trimming took 5 bases from V and 2 from J; bases not matched to a gene: 5. The germline V gene encodes CDR1 KGHSH and CDR2 LQKENI. The CDR3 consists of 14 residues. The full variable domain, with the rest looked up from reference TRBV18 and TRBJ2-7, is NAGVMQNPRHLVRRRGQEARLRCSPMKGHSHVYWYRQLPEEGLKFMVYLQKENIIDESGMPKERFSAEFPKEGPSILRIQQVVRGDSAAYFCASSGQGIPYEQYFGPGTRLTVT.

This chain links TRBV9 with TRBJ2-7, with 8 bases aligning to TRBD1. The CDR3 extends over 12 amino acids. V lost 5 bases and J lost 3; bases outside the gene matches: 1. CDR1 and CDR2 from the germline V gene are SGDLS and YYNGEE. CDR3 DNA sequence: TGTGCCAGCAGTGGACAGGGCTACGAGCAGTACTTC. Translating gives CASSGQGYEQYF.

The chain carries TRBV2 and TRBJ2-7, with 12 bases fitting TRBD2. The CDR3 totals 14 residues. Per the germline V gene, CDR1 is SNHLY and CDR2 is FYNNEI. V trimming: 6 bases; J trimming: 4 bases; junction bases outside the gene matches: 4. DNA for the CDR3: TGTGCCAGCAGAGGGACTAGCGGGTATTACGAGCAGTACTTC. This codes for CASRGTSGYYEQYF. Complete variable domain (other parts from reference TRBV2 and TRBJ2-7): EPEVTQTPSHQVTQMGQEVILRCVPISNHLYFYWYRQILGQKVEFLVSFYNNEISEKSEIFDDQFSVERPDGSNFTLKIRSTKLEDSAMYFCASRGTSGYYEQYFGPGTRLTVT.

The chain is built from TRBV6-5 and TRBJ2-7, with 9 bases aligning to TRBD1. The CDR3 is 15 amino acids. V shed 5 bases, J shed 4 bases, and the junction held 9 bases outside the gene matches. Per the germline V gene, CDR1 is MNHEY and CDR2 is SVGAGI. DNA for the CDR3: TGTGCCAGCAGTCCGTACGACAGGGGGGGATACGAGCAGTACTTC. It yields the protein CASSPYDRGGYEQYF.

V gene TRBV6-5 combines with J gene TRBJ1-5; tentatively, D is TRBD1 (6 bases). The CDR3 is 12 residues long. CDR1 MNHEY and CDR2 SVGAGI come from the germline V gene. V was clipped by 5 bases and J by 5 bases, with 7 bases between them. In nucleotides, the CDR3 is TGTGCCAGCAGTAGGACAGATCAGCCCCAGCATTTT. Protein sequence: CASSRTDQPQHF.

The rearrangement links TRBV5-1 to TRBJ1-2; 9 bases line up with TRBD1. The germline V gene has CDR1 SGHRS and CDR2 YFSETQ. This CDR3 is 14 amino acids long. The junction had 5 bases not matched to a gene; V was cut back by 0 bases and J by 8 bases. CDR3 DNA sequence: TGCGCCAGCAGCTTGGAAACAGGGGGCGAGGGCTACACCTTC. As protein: CASSLETGGEGYTF.

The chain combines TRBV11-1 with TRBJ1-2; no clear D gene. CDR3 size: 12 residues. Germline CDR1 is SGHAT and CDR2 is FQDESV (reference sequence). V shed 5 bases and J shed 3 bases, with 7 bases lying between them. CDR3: CASSKTDYGYTF. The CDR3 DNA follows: TGTGCCAGCAGCAAAACGGACTATGGCTACACCTTC.

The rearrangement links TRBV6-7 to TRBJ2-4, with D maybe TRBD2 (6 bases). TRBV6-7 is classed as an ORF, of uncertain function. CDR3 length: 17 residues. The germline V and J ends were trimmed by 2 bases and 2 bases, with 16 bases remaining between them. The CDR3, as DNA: TGTGCCAGCAGTTACCCCTGGGGCGGGGCGTCCAAAAACATTCAGTACTTC. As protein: CASSYPWGGASKNIQYF.

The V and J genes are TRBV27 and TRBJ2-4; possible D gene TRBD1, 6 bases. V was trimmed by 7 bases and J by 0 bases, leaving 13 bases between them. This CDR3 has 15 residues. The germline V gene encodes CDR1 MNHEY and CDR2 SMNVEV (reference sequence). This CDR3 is CASNPQGPAKNIQYF. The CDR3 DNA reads TGTGCCAGCAATCCTCAGGGGCCAGCCAAAAACATTCAGTACTTC.

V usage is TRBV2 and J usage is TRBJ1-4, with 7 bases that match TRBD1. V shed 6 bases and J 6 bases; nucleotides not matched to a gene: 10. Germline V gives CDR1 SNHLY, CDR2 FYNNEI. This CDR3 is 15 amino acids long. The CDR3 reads CASSLRGTVDEKLFF. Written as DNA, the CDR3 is TGTGCCAGCAGCCTAAGGGGGACAGTTGATGAAAAACTGTTTTTT.

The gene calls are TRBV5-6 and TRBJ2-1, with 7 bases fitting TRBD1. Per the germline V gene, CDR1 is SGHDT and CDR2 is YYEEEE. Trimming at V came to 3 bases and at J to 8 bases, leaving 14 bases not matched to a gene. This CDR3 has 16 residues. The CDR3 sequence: CASSSNPSRGPDEQFF. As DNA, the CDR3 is TGTGCCAGCAGCTCTAACCCATCGAGGGGGCCGGATGAGCAGTTCTTC. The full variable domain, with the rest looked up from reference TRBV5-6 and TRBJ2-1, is DAGVTQSPTHLIKTRGQQVTLRCSPKSGHDTVSWYQQALGQGPQFIFQYYEEEERQRGNFPDRFSGHQFPNYSSELNVNALLLGDSALYLCASSSNPSRGPDEQFFGPGTRLTVL.

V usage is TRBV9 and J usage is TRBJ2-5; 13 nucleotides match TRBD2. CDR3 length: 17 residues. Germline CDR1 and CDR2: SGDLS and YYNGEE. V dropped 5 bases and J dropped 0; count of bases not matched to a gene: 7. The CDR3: CASSADGTSGNQETQYF. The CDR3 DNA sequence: TGTGCCAGCAGTGCTGACGGGACTAGCGGGAACCAAGAGACCCAGTACTTC.

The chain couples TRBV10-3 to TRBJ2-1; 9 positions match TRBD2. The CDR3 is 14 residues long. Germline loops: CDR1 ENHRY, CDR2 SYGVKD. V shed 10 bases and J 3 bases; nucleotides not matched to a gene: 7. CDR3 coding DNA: TGTGCCACCTTAGCGGGAGAGAACTACAATGAGCAGTTCTTC. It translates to CATLAGENYNEQFF.

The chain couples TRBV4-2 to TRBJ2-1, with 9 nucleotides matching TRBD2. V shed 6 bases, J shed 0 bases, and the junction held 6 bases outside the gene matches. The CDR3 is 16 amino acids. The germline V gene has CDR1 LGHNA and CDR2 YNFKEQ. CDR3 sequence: CASSPSAGGSYNEQFF. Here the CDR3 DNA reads TGTGCCAGCAGTCCTTCAGCGGGAGGCTCCTACAATGAGCAGTTCTTC.

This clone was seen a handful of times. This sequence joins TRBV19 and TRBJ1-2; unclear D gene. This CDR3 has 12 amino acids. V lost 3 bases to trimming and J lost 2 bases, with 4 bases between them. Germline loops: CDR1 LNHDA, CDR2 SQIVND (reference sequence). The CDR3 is CASSMDNYGYTF. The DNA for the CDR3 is TGTGCCAGTAGTATGGACAACTATGGCTACACCTTC.

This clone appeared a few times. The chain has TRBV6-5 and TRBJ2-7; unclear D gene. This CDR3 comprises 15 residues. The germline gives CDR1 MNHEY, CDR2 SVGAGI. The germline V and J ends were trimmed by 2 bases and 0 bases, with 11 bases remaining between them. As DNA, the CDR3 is TGTGCCAGCAGTTACGAGCAAGTTCCCTCCTACGAGCAGTACTTC. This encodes CASSYEQVPSYEQYF.

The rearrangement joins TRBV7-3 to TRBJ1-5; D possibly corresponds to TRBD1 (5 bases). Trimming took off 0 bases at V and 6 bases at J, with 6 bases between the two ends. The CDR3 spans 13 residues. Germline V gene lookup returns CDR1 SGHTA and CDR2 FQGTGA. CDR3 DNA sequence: TGTGCCAGCAGCTTAACGCAGGGTCAGCCCCAGCATTTT. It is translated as CASSLTQGQPQHF.

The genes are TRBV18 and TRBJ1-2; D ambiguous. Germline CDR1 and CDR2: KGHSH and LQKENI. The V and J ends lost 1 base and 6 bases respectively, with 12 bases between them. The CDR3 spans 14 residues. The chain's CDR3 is CASSPQGGTDGYTF. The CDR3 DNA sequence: TGTGCCAGCTCACCACAGGGAGGCACAGATGGCTACACCTTC.

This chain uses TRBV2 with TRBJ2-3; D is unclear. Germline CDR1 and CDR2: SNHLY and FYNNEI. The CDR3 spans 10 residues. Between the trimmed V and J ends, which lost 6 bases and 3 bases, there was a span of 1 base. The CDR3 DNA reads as TGTGCCAGCAGAACAGATACGCAGTATTTT. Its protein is CASRTDTQYF.

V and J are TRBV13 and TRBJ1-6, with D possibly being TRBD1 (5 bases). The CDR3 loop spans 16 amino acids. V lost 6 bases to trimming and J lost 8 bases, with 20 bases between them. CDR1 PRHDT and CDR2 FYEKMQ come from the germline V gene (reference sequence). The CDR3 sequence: CASREDKGPGDSPLHF. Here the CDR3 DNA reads TGTGCCAGCAGGGAGGACAAGGGCCCGGGGGATTCACCCCTCCACTTT.

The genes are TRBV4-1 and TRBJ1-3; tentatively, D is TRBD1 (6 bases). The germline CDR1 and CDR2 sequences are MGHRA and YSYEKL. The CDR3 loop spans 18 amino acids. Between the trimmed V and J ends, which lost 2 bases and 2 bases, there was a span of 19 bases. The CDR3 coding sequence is TGCGCCAGCAGCCAATTGGGCGACATAGGGGGACCTGGAAACACCATATATTTT. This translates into CASSQLGDIGGPGNTIYF.

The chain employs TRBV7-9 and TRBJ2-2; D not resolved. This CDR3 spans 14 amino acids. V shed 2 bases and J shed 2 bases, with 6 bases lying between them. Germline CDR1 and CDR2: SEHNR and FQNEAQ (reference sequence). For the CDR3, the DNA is TGTGCCAGCAGCTTATTTCCTAACACCGGGGAGCTGTTTTTT. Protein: CASSLFPNTGELFF.

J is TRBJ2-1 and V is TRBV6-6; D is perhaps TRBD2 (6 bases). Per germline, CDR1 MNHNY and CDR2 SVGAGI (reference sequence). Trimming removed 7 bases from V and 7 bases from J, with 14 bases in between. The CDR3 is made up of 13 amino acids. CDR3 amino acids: CASNREIGNEQFF. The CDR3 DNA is TGTGCCAGCAACCGGGAGATTGGTAATGAGCAGTTCTTC.

CDR3 bases: TGTGCCAGCAGCCCAAGCGTGTCGGAGAACACTGAAGCTTTCTTT. Translated, it gives CASSPSVSENTEAFF. The chain couples TRBV7-2 to TRBJ1-1; no clear D. V gave up 5 bases and J gave up 1 base, with 14 bases separating them. The CDR3 is 15 residues long. In germline, CDR1 is SGHTA, CDR2 FQGNSA.